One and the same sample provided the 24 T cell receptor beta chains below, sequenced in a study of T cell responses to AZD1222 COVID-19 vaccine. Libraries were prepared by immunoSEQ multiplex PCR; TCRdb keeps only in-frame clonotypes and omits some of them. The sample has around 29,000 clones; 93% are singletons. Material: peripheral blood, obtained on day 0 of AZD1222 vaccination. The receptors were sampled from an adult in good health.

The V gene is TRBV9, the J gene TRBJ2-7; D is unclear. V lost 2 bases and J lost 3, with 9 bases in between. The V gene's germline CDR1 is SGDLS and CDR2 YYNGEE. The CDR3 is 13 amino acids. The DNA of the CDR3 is TGTGCCAGCAGCGTCAATGGGTACTACGAGCAGTACTTC. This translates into CASSVNGYYEQYF.

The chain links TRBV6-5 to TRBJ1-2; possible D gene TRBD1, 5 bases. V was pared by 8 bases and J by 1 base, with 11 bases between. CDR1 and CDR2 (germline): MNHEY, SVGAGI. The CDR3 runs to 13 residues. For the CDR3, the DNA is TGTGCCAGCTTGGGGACGGGTAACTATGGCTACACCTTC. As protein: CASLGTGNYGYTF.

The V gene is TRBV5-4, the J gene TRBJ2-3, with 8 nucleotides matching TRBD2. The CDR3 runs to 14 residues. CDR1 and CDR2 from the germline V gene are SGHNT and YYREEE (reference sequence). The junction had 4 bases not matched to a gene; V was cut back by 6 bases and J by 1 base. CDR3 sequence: CASKRREGTDTQYF. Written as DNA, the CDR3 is TGTGCCAGCAAACGGCGGGAGGGCACAGATACGCAGTATTTT.

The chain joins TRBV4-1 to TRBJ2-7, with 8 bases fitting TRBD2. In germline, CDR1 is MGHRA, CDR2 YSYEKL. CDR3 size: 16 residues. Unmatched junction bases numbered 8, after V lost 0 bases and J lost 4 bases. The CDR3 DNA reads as TGCGCCAGCAGCCAAGAGCCAGCGGGAGTTATTTACGAGCAGTACTTC. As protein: CASSQEPAGVIYEQYF.

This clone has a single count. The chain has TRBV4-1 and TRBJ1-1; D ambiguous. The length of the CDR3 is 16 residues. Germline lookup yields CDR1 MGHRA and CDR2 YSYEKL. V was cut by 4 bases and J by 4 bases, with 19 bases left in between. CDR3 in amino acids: CASSPPPTFMSTEAFF. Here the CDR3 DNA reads TGCGCCAGCAGCCCCCCTCCAACTTTTATGAGCACTGAAGCTTTCTTT.

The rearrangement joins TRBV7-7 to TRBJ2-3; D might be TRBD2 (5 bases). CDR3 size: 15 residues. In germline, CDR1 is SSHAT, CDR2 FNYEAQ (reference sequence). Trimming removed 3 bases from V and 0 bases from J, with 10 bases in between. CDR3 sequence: CASSLGDSSTDTQYF. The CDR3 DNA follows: TGTGCCAGCAGCTTGGGAGACTCTAGCACAGATACGCAGTATTTT.

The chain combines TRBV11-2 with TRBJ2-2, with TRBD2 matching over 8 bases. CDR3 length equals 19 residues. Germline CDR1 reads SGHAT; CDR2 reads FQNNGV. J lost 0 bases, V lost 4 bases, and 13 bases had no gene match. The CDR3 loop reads CASSSERAGVISNTGELFF. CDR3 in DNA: TGTGCCAGCAGCTCCGAACGAGCGGGAGTCATCTCGAACACCGGGGAGCTGTTTTTT.

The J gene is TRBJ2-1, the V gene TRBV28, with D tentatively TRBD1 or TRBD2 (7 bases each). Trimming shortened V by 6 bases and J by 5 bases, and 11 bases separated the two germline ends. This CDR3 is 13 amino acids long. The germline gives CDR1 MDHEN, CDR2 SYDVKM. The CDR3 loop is CASRPGGDNEQFF. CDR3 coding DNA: TGTGCCAGCAGGCCAGGGGGGGACAATGAGCAGTTCTTC.

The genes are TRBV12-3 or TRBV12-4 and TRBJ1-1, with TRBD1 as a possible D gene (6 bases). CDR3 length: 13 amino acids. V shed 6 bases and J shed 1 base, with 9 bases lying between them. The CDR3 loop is CASSLTGNTEAFF. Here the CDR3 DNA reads TGTGCCAGCAGCCTGACAGGGAACACTGAAGCTTTCTTT.

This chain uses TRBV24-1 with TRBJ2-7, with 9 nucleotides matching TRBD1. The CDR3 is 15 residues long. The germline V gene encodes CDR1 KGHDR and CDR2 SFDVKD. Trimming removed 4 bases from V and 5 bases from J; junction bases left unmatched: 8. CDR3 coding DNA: TGTGCCACCAGTGACCCGGGACAGGGTAAGAACGAGCAGTACTTC. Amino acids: CATSDPGQGKNEQYF.

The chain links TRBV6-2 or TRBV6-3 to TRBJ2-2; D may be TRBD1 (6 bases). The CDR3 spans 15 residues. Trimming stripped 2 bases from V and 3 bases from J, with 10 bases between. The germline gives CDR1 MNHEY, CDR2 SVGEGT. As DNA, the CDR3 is TGTGCCAGCAGTTACCTGGGACACCACACCGGGGAGCTGTTTTTT. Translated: CASSYLGHHTGELFF.

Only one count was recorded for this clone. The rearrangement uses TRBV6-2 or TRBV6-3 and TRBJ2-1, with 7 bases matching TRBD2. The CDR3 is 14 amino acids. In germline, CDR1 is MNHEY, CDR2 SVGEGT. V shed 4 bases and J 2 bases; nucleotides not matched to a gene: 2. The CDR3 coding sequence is TGTGCCAGCAGTTTAGCGGGCGCCTACAATGAGCAGTTCTTC. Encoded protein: CASSLAGAYNEQFF.

The CDR3 is CSASYGQPQHF. The CDR3, as DNA: TGCAGTGCTAGTTATGGCCAGCCCCAGCATTTT. This chain connects TRBV20-1 to TRBJ1-5; D not resolved. V dropped 3 bases and J dropped 7 bases, with 7 bases sitting between them. This CDR3 is 11 amino acids long. Germline CDR1 DFQATT, CDR2 SNEGSKA (reference sequence).

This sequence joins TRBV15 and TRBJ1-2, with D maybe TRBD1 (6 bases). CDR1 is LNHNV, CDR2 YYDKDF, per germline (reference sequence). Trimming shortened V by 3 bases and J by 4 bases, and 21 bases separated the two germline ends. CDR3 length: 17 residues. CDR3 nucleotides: TGTGCCACCAGCAGCAACTACGGGGCAGGGGAGGTCTATGGCTACACCTTC. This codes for CATSSNYGAGEVYGYTF.

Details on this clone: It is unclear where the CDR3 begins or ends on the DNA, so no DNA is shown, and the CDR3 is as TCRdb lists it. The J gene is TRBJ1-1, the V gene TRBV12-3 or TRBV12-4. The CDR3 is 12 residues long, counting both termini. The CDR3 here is CASSFGAGGAFF.

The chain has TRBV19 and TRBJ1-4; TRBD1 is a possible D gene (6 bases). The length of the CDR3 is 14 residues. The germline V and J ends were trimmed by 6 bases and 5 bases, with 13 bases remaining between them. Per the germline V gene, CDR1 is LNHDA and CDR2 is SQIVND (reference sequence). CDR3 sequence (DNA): TGTGCCAGTAGAACGACAGGATCAAATGAAAAACTGTTTTTT. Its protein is CASRTTGSNEKLFF.

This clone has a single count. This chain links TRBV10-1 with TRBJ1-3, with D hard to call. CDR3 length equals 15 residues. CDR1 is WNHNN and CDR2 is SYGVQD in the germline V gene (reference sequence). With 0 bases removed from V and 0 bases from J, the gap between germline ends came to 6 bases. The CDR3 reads CASSESGASGNTIYF. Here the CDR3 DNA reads TGCGCCAGCAGTGAGTCGGGAGCCTCTGGAAACACCATATATTTT.

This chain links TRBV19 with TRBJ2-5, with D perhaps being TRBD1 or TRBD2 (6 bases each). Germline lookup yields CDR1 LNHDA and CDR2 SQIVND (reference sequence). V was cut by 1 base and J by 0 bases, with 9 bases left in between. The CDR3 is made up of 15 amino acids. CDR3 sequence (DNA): TGTGCCAGTAGTATAGGGCGGGACAACCAAGAGACCCAGTACTTC. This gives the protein CASSIGRDNQETQYF.

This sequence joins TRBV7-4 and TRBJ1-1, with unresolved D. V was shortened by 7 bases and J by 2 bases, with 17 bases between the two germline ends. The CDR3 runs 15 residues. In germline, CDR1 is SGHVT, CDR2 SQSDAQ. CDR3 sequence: CASTPRERVNTEAFF. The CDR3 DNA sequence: TGTGCCAGCACCCCCCGGGAGCGAGTCAACACTGAAGCTTTCTTT.

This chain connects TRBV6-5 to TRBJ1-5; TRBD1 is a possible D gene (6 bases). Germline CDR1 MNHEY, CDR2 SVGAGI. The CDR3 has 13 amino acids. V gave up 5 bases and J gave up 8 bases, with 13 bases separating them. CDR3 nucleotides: TGTGCCAGCAGTCAGGGACACAGGGAGCCCCAGCATTTT. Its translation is CASSQGHREPQHF.

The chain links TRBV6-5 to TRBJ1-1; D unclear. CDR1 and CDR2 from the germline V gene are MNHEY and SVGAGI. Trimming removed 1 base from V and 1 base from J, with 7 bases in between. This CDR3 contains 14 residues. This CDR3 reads CASSYFAGNTEAFF. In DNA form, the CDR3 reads TGTGCCAGCAGTTACTTCGCAGGGAACACTGAAGCTTTCTTT.

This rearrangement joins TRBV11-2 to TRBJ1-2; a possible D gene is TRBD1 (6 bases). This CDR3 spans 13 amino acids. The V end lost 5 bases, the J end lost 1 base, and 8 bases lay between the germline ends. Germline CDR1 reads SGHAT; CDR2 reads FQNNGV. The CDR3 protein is CASSRGVNYGYTF. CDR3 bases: TGTGCCAGCAGCAGGGGGGTTAACTATGGCTACACCTTC.

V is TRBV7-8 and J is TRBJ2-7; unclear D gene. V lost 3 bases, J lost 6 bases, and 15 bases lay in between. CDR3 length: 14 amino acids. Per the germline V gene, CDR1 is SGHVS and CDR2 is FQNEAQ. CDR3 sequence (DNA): TGTGCCAGCAGCTTCGAACCCTTTATTTCCGAGCAGTACTTC. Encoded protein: CASSFEPFISEQYF.

In DNA form, the CDR3 reads TGTGCCACCAGTGATTTATACACCGGTCAGATGAAACTGAACACTGAAGCTTTCTTT. As protein: CATSDLYTGQMKLNTEAFF. The J gene is TRBJ1-1, the V gene TRBV24-1; D is unresolved. V lost 1 base to trimming and J lost 0 bases, with 20 bases between them. The CDR3 extends over 19 amino acids. Per the germline V gene, CDR1 is KGHDR and CDR2 is SFDVKD.